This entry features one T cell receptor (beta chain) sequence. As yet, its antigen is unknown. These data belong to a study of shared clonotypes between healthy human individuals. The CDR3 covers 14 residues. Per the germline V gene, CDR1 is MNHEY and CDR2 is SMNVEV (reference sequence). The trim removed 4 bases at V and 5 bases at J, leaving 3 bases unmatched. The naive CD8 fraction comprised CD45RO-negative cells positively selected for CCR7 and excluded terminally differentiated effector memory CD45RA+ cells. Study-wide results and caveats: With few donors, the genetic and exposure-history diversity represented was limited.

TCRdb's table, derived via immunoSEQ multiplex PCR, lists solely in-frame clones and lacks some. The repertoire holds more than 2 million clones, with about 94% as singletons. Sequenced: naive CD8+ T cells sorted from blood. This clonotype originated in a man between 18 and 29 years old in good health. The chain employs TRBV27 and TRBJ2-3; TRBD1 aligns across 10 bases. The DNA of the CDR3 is TGTGCCAGCAGTTGGACAGGGGGAATAGATACGCAGTATTTT. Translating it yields CASSWTGGIDTQYF.